The T cell receptor (beta chain) described here comes from a study of T cell responses to AZD1222 COVID-19 vaccine. The study's findings and limits: Among those given AZD1222, only 5 to 7 were seropositive at baseline.

The method was immunoSEQ multiplex PCR; TCRdb's version includes in-frame clones alone and lacks a portion of them. Counted here are tens of thousands of clones, more than 65% occurring once; the ten biggest clones make up 20%. Looked up from germline, CDR1 is SGHTA and CDR2 is FQGNSA. The CDR3 totals 15 residues. V lost 0 bases to trimming and J lost 8 bases, with 13 bases between them. As for this clone: What it binds is unknown.

The chain has TRBV7-2 and TRBJ1-4; D is ambiguous. The clonotype originates from an adult in good health. The material was peripheral blood, obtained on day 0 of MenACWY control vaccination. CDR3 sequence: CASSLAPGLSEKLFF. The DNA for the CDR3 is TGTGCCAGCAGCTTAGCCCCAGGCCTAAGCGAAAAACTGTTTTTT.